The 9 T cell receptor beta chains below were found in one sample sequenced in a study of blood T cells in healthy people across ages. The use of a sample-barcoded 5' primer and a J-beta primer mix characterized a second PCR of roughly 6 to 11 cycles. TCRdb reprocessed the 5' RACE reads with MiXCR, giving one entry per CDR3 protein. The sample includes approximately 680,000 distinct CDR3 sequences, approximately 30% of them seen just once. The sequenced material came from blood. All receptors come from an elderly woman in good health.

The gene calls are TRBV7-3 and TRBJ2-5; TRBD2 aligns across 9 bases. Germline V CDR1 and CDR2: SGHTA, FQGTGA. This CDR3 is 15 amino acids long. V lost 1 base, J lost 4 bases, and 4 bases stayed unmatched. Here the CDR3 reads CASSLMRGGGETQYF. The CDR3 DNA is TGTGCCAGCAGCTTAATGCGGGGGGGCGGAGAGACCCAGTACTTC.

The CDR3: CASSLEGHPNTEAFF. The CDR3 region has the DNA TGCGCCAGCAGCTTGGAGGGACACCCGAACACTGAAGCTTTCTTT. This chain links TRBV5-1 with TRBJ1-1; D perhaps matches TRBD1 (6 bases). Germline CDR1 reads SGHRS; CDR2 reads YFSETQ. V was trimmed by 0 bases and J by 1 base, leaving 10 bases between them. CDR3 length: 15 residues.

This clonotype showed up just a few times. The V call is TRBV5-1, the J call TRBJ2-2, with D maybe TRBD1 (5 bases). CDR1 and CDR2 (germline): SGHRS, YFSETQ. The ends were cut back, 4 bases at V and 0 bases at J, with 16 bases in the middle. The CDR3 has 17 residues. Written as DNA, the CDR3 is TGCGCCAGCAGCGCAGGCCTAAGGGGATCGAACACCGGGGAGCTGTTTTTT. It specifies CASSAGLRGSNTGELFF.

The V and J genes are TRBV4-3 and TRBJ1-2, with 10 bases lining up with TRBD1. The J segment lost 4 bases and the V segment lost 5 bases, leaving 13 bases of the junction unmatched. There are 17 residues in the CDR3. The germline CDR1 and CDR2 sequences are LGHNA and YSLEER. The CDR3 spells CASSSLTGGGVGYGYTF. The CDR3, as DNA: TGCGCCAGCAGCTCGCTGACAGGGGGCGGAGTAGGCTATGGCTACACCTTC.

In the case of this clonotype: A read error is possible here, since a much larger clone lies one base away. The chain carries TRBV12-3 or TRBV12-4 and TRBJ1-2; D perhaps matches TRBD1 (5 bases). This CDR3 has 16 residues. The V end was cut by 3 bases, the J end by 8 bases, with 22 bases between. CDR3 residues: CASSFPTGRGLRGYTF. CDR3 nucleotide sequence: TGTGCCAGCAGTTTTCCGACGGGACGGGGTCTCCGGGGCTACACCTTC.

J is TRBJ2-3 and V is TRBV20-1; D is perhaps TRBD1 or TRBD2 (5 bases each). The CDR3 has 14 amino acids. V gave up 5 bases and J gave up 0 bases, with 12 bases separating them. Germline values: CDR1 DFQATT, CDR2 SNEGSKA (reference sequence). CDR3 nucleotides: TGCAGTGCTGGGGACCCATCTAGCACAGATACGCAGTATTTT. This codes for CSAGDPSSTDTQYF.

Worth noting for this clonotype: Given a much more abundant clone one base away, this may be a read error. CDR3 bases: TGTGCCAGCGGTTTGGAGGGGGGTTCAGATACGCAGTATTTT. Translating it yields CASGLEGGSDTQYF. This chain connects TRBV12-3 or TRBV12-4 to TRBJ2-3; possibly TRBD1 or TRBD2 for D (6 bases each). This CDR3 region has 14 residues.

In this sample, this clonotype turned up many times. The V call is TRBV6-2 or TRBV6-3, the J call TRBJ1-5; no clear D. Germline values: CDR1 MNHEY, CDR2 SVGEGT. Trimming took 5 bases from V and 9 from J, leaving 14 bases between them. This CDR3 region has 13 residues. The CDR3 is CASSQSVLGPQHF. The CDR3 nucleotides are TGTGCCAGCAGTCAATCTGTGCTAGGGCCCCAGCATTTT.

There are many counts of this clonotype. The rearrangement uses TRBV7-9 and TRBJ1-2; TRBD1 aligns across 8 bases. The V gene end was trimmed by 3 bases and the J gene end by 7 bases; junction bases not matched to a gene: 4. The CDR3 is 13 amino acids. Germline loops: CDR1 SEHNR, CDR2 FQNEAQ (reference sequence). The DNA of the CDR3 is TGTGCCAGCAGCTTCCGACAGGGGTCTGGCTACACCTTC. Translating it yields CASSFRQGSGYTF.